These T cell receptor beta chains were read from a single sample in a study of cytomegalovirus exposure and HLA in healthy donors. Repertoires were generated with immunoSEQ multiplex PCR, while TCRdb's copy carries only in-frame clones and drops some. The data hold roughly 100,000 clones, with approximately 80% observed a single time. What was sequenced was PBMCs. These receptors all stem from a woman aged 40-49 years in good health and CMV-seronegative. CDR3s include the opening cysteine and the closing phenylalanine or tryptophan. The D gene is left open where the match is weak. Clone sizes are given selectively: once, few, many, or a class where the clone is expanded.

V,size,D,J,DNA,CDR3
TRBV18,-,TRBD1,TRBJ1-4,TGTGCCAGCTCACCTCAGGGGGCGTCGGATGAAAAACTGTTTTTT,CASSPQGASDEKLFF
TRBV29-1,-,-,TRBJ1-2,TGCAGCGTTGACGGGGAGGACACATCAGGTGGTGGCTACACCTTC,CSVDGEDTSGGGYTF
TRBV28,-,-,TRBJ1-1,TGTGCCAGCATAGACAGGATGAACACTGAAGCTTTCTTT,CASIDRMNTEAFF
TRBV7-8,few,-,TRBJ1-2,TGTGCCAGCAGCTTCGATCGTGCAGGGAACTATGGCTACACCTTC,CASSFDRAGNYGYTF
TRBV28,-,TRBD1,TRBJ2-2,TGTGCCAGCACTACCGGCCAGGGGGACACCGGGGAGCTGTTTTTT,CASTTGQGDTGELFF
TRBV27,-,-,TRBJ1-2,TGTGCCAGCAGCCCTATCGGGTATGGCTACACCTTC,CASSPIGYGYTF
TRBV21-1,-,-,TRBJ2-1,TGTGCCAGCAGCAGGCGGTCATGGGGCTTAAATGAGCAGTTCTTC,CASSRRSWGLNEQFF
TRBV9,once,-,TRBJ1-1,TGTGCCAGCAGTGCTACAGAGATGAACACTGAAGCTTTCTTT,CASSATEMNTEAFF
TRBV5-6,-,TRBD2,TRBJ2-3,TGTGCCAGCAGCTTGGCCTCGGGAGGCGCAGATACGCAGTATTTT,CASSLASGGADTQYF
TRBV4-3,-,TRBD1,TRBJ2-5,TGCGCCAGCAGCCAAAAGTGGGGAGGACAGGGAGAGGAGACCCAGTACTTC,CASSQKWGGQGEETQYF
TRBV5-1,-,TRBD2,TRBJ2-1,TGCGCCAGCAGCCAGGGGGGGACTAGCGGTAACAATGAGCAGTTCTTC,CASSQGGTSGNNEQFF
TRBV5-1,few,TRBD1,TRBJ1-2,TGCGCCAGCAGCTTGCCGGGACAGGAGGACTATGGCTACACCTTC,CASSLPGQEDYGYTF
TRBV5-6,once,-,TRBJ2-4,TGTGCCAGCAGCTCGACGATTCGGCAGGGGGGTTTCAAAAACATTCAGTACTTC,CASSSTIRQGGFKNIQYF
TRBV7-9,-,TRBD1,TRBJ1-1,TGTGCCAGCAGCTTAGAGGGGACAGGGAAAGCTTTCTTT,CASSLEGTGKAFF
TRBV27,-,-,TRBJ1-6,TGTGCCAGCAGTCCCCCATACGGTTTTCCCCTCCACTTT,CASSPPYGFPLHF
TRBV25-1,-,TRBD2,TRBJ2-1,TGTGCCAGCAGCTCCTCTAGCGGACCCACGGCTGAGCAGTTCTTC,CASSSSSGPTAEQFF
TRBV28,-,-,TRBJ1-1,TGTGCCAGCAGCCCCAGTGAAACTGAAGCTTTCTTT,CASSPSETEAFF